Listed here are 9 T cell receptor beta chains from one sample, sequenced in a study of blood T cell repertoires in COVID-19. Only in-frame clones appear in the TCRdb table, and some are missing; sequencing was by immunoSEQ multiplex PCR. This table holds some 120,000 clones, 88% found once. Sample: peripheral blood. The receptor source for this set is a human donor in a cohort sampled during active COVID-19.

This rearrangement joins TRBV7-9 to TRBJ2-7, with TRBD2 as a possible D gene (7 bases). The V gene lost 5 bases and the J gene lost 0 bases, with 17 bases spanning the gap. The germline CDR1 and CDR2 sequences are SEHNR and FQNEAQ (reference sequence). CDR3 size: 16 residues. CDR3 region: CASSGRGALGSYEQYF. CDR3 DNA: TGTGCCAGCAGCGGGAGGGGGGCCCTGGGCTCCTACGAGCAGTACTTC.

The gene calls are TRBV18 and TRBJ1-1, with no clear D. This CDR3 has 17 residues. V was trimmed by 0 bases and J by 4 bases, leaving 18 bases between them. From germline, CDR1 is KGHSH and CDR2 LQKENI. The chain's CDR3 is CASSPPNAQTEGTEAFF. The CDR3, as DNA: TGTGCCAGCTCACCACCGAACGCGCAAACTGAGGGCACTGAAGCTTTCTTT.

The chain couples TRBV5-6 to TRBJ2-1, with TRBD2 as a possible D gene (6 bases). V gave up 0 bases and J gave up 2 bases, with 15 bases separating them. The CDR3 totals 17 residues. Germline V CDR1 and CDR2: SGHDT, YYEEEE. CDR3 nucleotide sequence: TGTGCCAGCAGCTTGGCCGGATCGGGGGTCCCCTACAATGAGCAGTTCTTC. Amino acids: CASSLAGSGVPYNEQFF.

J is TRBJ2-7 and V is TRBV3-1 (or the pseudogene TRBV3-2); 8 bases match TRBD2. The CDR3 totals 15 residues. Per the germline V gene, CDR1 is LGHDT and CDR2 is YNNKEL (reference sequence). With V trimmed by 4 bases and J by 2 bases, 7 bases remained unmatched. CDR3 nucleotide sequence: TGTGCCAGCAGCCCCACTAGCGGAGGCGCCTACGAGCAGTACTTC. The encoded protein is CASSPTSGGAYEQYF.

V and J are TRBV23-1 and TRBJ1-4; D gene unclear. TRBV23-1 is an ORF for which the function is uncertain. V lost 8 bases to trimming and J lost 3 bases, with 16 bases between them. This CDR3 is 15 amino acids long. CDR3 protein: CASLLDREANEKLFF. The CDR3 nucleotides are TGCGCCAGCCTTCTGGACCGGGAGGCTAATGAAAAACTGTTTTTT.

The V call is TRBV4-2, the J call TRBJ1-5, with 9 bases identical to TRBD1. Trimming cost V 1 base and J 7 bases; bases outside gene matches: 8. Germline values: CDR1 LGHNA, CDR2 YNFKEQ. CDR3 length: 16 amino acids. Here the CDR3 DNA reads TGTGCCAGCAGCCAAGCACAAGGGGGACAGGGACAGCCCCAGCATTTT. It yields the protein CASSQAQGGQGQPQHF.

With regard to this clone: The junction shows a germline mismatch at one end, possibly a read error. The chain employs TRBV30 and TRBJ2-3; 7 nucleotides agree with TRBD1. The CDR3 loop spans 15 amino acids. Germline V gene data show CDR1 as GTSNPN and CDR2 as SVGIG (reference sequence). CDR3 region: CARSEGAIGTDTQYF. CDR3 nucleotide sequence: TGTGCCCGGAGCGAGGGGGCGATCGGTACAGATACGCAGTATTTT.

The table lists this clone with a count of one. CDR3 DNA: TGTGCCAGCTTGGGGAGACAGGGGGCTTTTACTAGGGGTAACGAGCAGTACTTC. Amino acid sequence: CASLGRQGAFTRGNEQYF. The genes are TRBV9 and TRBJ2-7, with 10 nucleotides matching TRBD1. The trim removed 7 bases at V and 5 bases at J, leaving 21 bases unmatched. Germline V gene sequence: CDR1 SGDLS, CDR2 YYNGEE. This CDR3 comprises 18 residues.

V usage is TRBV7-9 and J usage is TRBJ2-1; D is unclear. CDR3 length: 12 residues. CDR1 SEHNR and CDR2 FQNEAQ come from the germline V gene (reference sequence). V lost 2 bases to trimming and J lost 9 bases, with 8 bases between them. The CDR3 protein is CASSLSPGEQFF. In DNA form, the CDR3 reads TGTGCCAGCAGCTTATCCCCCGGTGAGCAGTTCTTC.